Given below is one TCR beta chain in context. This record belongs to a study of blood T cell repertoires in COVID-19. Overall study context: COVID-19 samples, acute and convalescent, were from the United States, Italy and Spain. T cells, B-cell-depleted T cells, or PBMCs provided the cDNA or gDNA that served as material.

Trimming stripped 5 bases from V and 0 bases from J, with 15 bases between. The CDR3 covers 16 residues. Germline V gives CDR1 LNHDA, CDR2 SQIVND (reference sequence). Patients from Seattle were sampled longitudinally, starting during active infection. Per the original methods: Scientists estimated how many nucleated cells there were by amplifying reference gene primers. Profiled with immunoSEQ multiplex PCR; TCRdb holds only in-frame clones, not every one. D and trimming come from the DNA, and the V and J calls and clone size come from that table. The table includes 150,000 to 200,000 clones, about nine tenths detected once.

The sequenced sample consisted of peripheral blood. This TCR was recovered from a man younger than 45 with COVID-19, enrolled during active disease. This chain joins TRBV19 and TRBJ2-3; D call uncertain. This chain's CDR3 is CASSEYTLTSTDTQYF. The CDR3 region has the DNA TGTGCCAGTAGTGAATATACCCTCACTAGCACAGATACGCAGTATTTT.